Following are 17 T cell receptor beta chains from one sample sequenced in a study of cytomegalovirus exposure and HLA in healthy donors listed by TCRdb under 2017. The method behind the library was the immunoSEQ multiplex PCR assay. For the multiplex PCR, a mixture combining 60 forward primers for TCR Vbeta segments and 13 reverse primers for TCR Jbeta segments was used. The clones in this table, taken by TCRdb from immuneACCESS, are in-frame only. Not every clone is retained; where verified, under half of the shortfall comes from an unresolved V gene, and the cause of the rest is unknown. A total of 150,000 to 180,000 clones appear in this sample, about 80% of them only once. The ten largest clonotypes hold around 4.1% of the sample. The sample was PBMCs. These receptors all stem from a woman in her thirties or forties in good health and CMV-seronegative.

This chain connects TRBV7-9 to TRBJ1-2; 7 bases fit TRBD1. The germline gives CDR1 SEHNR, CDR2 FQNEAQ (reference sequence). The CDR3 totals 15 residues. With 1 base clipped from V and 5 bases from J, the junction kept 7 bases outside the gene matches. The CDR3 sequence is CASSLEEGAGYGYTF. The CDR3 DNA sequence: TGTGCCAGCAGCTTAGAGGAGGGGGCGGGGTATGGCTACACCTTC.

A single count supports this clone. The CDR3 DNA is TGTGCCAGCAGCTTGGAGGGGGGGAGGGTTCAGCCCCAGCATTTT. This codes for CASSLEGGRVQPQHF. The chain uses TRBV5-8 and TRBJ1-5, with a weak D call TRBD1 (6 bases). The germline CDR1 and CDR2 sequences are SGHTS and YDEGEE. The CDR3 sequence is 15 residues long. V was shortened by 0 bases and J by 6 bases, with 13 bases between the two germline ends. The full variable domain, in which reference TRBV5-8 and TRBJ1-5 provide the parts outside the CDR3, is EAGVTQSPTHLIKTRGQQATLRCSPISGHTSVYWYQQALGLGLQFLLWYDEGEERNRGNFPPRFSGRQFPNYSSELNVNALELEDSALYLCASSLEGGRVQPQHFGDGTRLSIL.

DNA for the CDR3: TGCGCCAGCAGCGCGGGACAGTACCAAGAGACCCAGTACTTC. Translated: CASSAGQYQETQYF. V is TRBV5-1 and J is TRBJ2-5; the D gene is possibly TRBD1 (7 bases). The CDR3 is made up of 14 amino acids. CDR1 and CDR2 (germline): SGHRS, YFSETQ. Trimming took 4 bases from V and 0 from J, leaving 10 bases between them.

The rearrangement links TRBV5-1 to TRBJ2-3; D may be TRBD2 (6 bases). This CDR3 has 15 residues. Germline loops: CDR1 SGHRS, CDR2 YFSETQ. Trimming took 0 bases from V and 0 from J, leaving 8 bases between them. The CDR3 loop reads CASSLERGSTDTQYF. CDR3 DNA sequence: TGCGCCAGCAGCTTGGAACGGGGGAGCACAGATACGCAGTATTTT.

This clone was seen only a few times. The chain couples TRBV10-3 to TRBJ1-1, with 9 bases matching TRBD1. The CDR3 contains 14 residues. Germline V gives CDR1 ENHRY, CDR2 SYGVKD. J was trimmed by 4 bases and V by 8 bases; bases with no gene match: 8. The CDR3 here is CAISPGQGTTEAFF. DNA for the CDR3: TGTGCCATCTCACCGGGACAGGGTACCACTGAAGCTTTCTTT.

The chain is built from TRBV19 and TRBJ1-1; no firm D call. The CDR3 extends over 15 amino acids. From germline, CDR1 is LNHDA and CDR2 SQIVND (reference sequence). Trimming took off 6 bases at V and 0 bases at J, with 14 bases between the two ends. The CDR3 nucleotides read TGTGCCAGTAGCCCACCCGAGAGGATGAACACTGAAGCTTTCTTT. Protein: CASSPPERMNTEAFF. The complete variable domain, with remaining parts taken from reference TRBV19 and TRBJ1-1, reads DGGITQSPKYLFRKEGQNVTLSCEQNLNHDAMYWYRQDPGQGLRLIYYSQIVNDFQKGDIAEGYSVSREKKESFPLTVTSAQKNPTAFYLCASSPPERMNTEAFFGQGTRLTVV.

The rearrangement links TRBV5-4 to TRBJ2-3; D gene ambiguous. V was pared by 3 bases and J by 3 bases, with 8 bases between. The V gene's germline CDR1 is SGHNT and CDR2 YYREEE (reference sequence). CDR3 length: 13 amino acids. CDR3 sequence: CASSSLGTDTQYF. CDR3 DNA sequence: TGTGCCAGCAGCTCCCTCGGTACAGATACGCAGTATTTT.

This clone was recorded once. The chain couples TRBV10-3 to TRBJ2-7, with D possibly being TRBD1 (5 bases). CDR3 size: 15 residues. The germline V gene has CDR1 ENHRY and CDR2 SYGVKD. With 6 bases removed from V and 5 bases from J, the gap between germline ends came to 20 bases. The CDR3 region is CAISPANQGEDEQYF. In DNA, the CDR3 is TGTGCCATCAGCCCCGCGAACCAGGGCGAGGACGAGCAGTACTTC.

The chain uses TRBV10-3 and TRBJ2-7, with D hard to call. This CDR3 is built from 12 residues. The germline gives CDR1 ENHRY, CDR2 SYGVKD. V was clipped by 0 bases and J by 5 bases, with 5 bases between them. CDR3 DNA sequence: TGTGCCATCAGTGAGTCGAGAGACGAGCAGTACTTC. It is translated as CAISESRDEQYF.

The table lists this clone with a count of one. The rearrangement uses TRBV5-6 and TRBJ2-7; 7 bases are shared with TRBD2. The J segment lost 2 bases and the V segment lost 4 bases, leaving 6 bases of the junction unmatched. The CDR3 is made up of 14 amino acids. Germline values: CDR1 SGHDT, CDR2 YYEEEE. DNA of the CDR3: TGTGCCAGCAGCCGCAGGGAGGGGACCTACGAGCAGTACTTC. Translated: CASSRREGTYEQYF.

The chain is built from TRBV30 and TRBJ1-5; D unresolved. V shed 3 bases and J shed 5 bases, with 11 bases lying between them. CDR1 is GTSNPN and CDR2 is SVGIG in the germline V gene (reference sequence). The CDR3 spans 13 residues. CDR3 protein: CAWRQRSDQPQHF. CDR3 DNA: TGTGCCTGGAGGCAGAGGTCCGATCAGCCCCAGCATTTT.

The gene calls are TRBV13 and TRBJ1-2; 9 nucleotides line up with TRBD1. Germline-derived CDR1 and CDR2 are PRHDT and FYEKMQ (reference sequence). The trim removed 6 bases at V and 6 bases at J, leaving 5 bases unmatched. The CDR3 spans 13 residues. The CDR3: CASRRDRDHGYTF. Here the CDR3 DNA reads TGTGCCAGCAGAAGGGACAGGGACCATGGCTACACCTTC. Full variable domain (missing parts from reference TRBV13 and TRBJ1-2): AAGVIQSPRHLIKEKRETATLKCYPIPRHDTVYWYQQGPGQDPQFLISFYEKMQSDKGSIPDRFSAQQFSDYHSELNMSSLELGDSALYFCASRRDRDHGYTFGSGTRLTVV.

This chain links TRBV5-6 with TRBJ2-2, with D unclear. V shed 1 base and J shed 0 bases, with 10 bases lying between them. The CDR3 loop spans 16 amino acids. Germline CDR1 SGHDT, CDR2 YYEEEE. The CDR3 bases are TGTGCCAGCAGCTTGTGGGCGTTAGCGAACACCGGGGAGCTGTTTTTT. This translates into CASSLWALANTGELFF.

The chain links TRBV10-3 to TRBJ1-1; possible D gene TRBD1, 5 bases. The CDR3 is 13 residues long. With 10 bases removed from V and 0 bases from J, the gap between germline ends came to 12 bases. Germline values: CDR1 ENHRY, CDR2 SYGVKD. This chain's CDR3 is CATGGTVNTEAFF. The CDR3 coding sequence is TGTGCCACTGGAGGGACGGTGAACACTGAAGCTTTCTTT.

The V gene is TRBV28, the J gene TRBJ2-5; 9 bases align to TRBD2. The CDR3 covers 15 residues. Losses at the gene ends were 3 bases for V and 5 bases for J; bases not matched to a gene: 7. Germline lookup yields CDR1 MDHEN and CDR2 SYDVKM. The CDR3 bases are TGTGCCAGCAGTTTCCCGGCGGGGGGGAGGGAGACCCAGTACTTC. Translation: CASSFPAGGRETQYF.

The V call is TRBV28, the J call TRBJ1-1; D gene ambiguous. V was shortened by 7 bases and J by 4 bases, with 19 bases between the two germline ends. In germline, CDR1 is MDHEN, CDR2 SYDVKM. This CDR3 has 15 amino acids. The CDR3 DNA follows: TGTGCCAGCATTACACCCGGGTCAGCGGGCACTGAAGCTTTCTTT. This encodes CASITPGSAGTEAFF.

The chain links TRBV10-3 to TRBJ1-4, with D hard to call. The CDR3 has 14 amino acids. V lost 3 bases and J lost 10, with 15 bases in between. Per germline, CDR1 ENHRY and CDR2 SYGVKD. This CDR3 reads CAISEDAGSGKLFF. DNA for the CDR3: TGTGCCATCAGTGAAGATGCAGGTAGTGGAAAACTGTTTTTT.